The next 13 T cell receptor beta chains were all read from a single sample in a study of immune heterogeneity within non-small cell lung tumors. The TCR beta CDR3 region was amplified by multiplex PCR employing 32 V and 13 J primers. TCRdb re-called the multiplex PCR reads through MiXCR, storing one row per CDR3 protein. Of under 25,000 distinct CDR3 sequences listed, around 27% were seen once; the top ten hold about 3.9%. Bulk tumor genomic DNA served as template, at roughly 600 ng per sample. Biopsies that were spaced far apart were taken, several per primary tumor, during surgery. Those enrolled were patients newly diagnosed with untreated non-small cell lung cancer and undergoing curative surgery. The source material was lung tumor tissue. Receptors were obtained from a man aged 35 to 55 with non-small cell lung cancer.

This clonotype was seen a handful of times. The V gene is TRBV13, the J gene TRBJ1-3; weak D call: TRBD1 (5 bases). V was pared by 3 bases and J by 0 bases, with 12 bases between. This CDR3 contains 16 residues. Germline CDR1 reads PRHDT; CDR2 reads FYEKMQ (reference sequence). In DNA form, the CDR3 reads TGTGCCAGCAGCTTTGTACGCAGGGACTCTGGAAACACCATATATTTT. Translation gives CASSFVRRDSGNTIYF.

The chain has TRBV5-1 and TRBJ2-6; D ambiguous. V gave up 0 bases and J gave up 2 bases, with 9 bases separating them. This CDR3 comprises 16 residues. The germline CDR1 and CDR2 sequences are SGHRS and YFSETQ. In DNA form, the CDR3 reads TGCGCCAGCAGCTTGGCAGGCCAGCCTGGGGCCAACGTCCTGACTTTC. Its translation is CASSLAGQPGANVLTF.

Regarding this clonotype: This could be a read error, since a much larger clone is one nucleotide away. The chain has TRBV18 and TRBJ1-3; D remains unclear. The CDR3 consists of 16 residues. Germline values: CDR1 KGHSH, CDR2 LQKENI. The V gene lost 1 base and the J gene lost 0 bases, with 10 bases spanning the gap. The CDR3 DNA is TGTGCCAGCTCACCACGCGTCGGAATCTCTGGAAACACCATATATTTT. It yields the protein CASSPRVGISGNTIYF. The whole variable domain, remainder taken from reference TRBV18 and TRBJ1-3, is NAGVMQNPRHLVRRRGQEARLRCSPMKGHSHVYWYRQLPEEGLKFMVYLQKENIIDESGMPKERFSAEFPKEGPSILRIQQVVRGDSAAYFCASSPRVGISGNTIYFGEGSWLTVV.

The rearrangement uses TRBV18 and TRBJ2-1; D unclear. The CDR3 has 13 amino acids. V lost 1 base and J 8 bases, leaving 9 bases between the germline ends. Germline V gene lookup returns CDR1 KGHSH and CDR2 LQKENI. The CDR3 spells CASSPLPQDEQFF. The CDR3 coding sequence is TGTGCCAGCTCACCACTGCCCCAGGATGAGCAGTTCTTC.

Of note for this clonotype: Being one base from a much bigger clone, this may be a read error. This chain uses TRBV2 with TRBJ1-2; D uncertain. Germline CDR1 reads SNHLY; CDR2 reads FYNNEI. The CDR3 covers 16 residues. CDR3 protein: CASSVEIVDPNYCYTF. The CDR3 DNA is TGTGCCAGCAGTGTTGAGATAGTGGATCCTAACTATTGCTACACCTTC.

This clonotype appeared many times. This rearrangement joins TRBV19 to TRBJ2-7; D possibly uses TRBD1 or TRBD2 (5 bases each). The V end was cut by 3 bases, the J end by 0 bases, with 9 bases between. The CDR3 extends over 14 amino acids. Germline V gene lookup returns CDR1 LNHDA and CDR2 SQIVND (reference sequence). The CDR3 here is CASSIGDASYEQYF. As DNA, the CDR3 is TGTGCCAGTAGTATCGGGGACGCCTCCTACGAGCAGTACTTC.

This chain connects TRBV7-3 to TRBJ1-1; D not resolved. Germline values: CDR1 SGHTA, CDR2 FQGTGA. The CDR3 spans 14 residues. V was trimmed by 2 bases and J by 7 bases, leaving 14 bases between them. The chain's CDR3 is CASSLGPGLNEAFF. CDR3 DNA: TGTGCCAGCAGCTTAGGGCCCGGCCTGAATGAAGCTTTCTTT.

The chain couples TRBV14 to TRBJ2-2, with D hard to call. Germline V gene data show CDR1 as SGHDN and CDR2 as FVKESK. V was trimmed by 6 bases and J by 7 bases, leaving 9 bases between them. CDR3 length: 12 amino acids. Written as DNA, the CDR3 is TGTGCCAGCAGTTTGGGATTCGGGGAGCTGTTTTTT. Its protein is CASSLGFGELFF.

About this clonotype itself: A much more abundant neighbour one base away suggests this may be a read error. This chain connects TRBV6-1 to TRBJ2-1; D uncertain. Looked up from germline, CDR1 is MNHNS and CDR2 is SASEGT. The CDR3 is 12 residues long. The CDR3 loop reads CASTGPYNEHFF. In DNA form, the CDR3 reads TGTGCCAGCACGGGTCCCTACAATGAGCATTTCTTC.

In the case of this clonotype: The junction departs from the called germline gene at one end, perhaps through a read error. The chain has TRBV20-1 and TRBJ2-1; 7 nucleotides agree with TRBD2. CDR1 DFQATT and CDR2 SNEGSKA come from the germline V gene (reference sequence). The CDR3 covers 13 residues. Here the CDR3 DNA reads TGCAGTCCTAGTCGGACTAGTAGAGCTGAGCAGTTCTTC. Protein: CSPSRTSRAEQFF.

On this clonotype itself: Just one base apart from a much larger clone, this may be a read error. The chain has TRBV10-3 and TRBJ2-3; tentatively, D is TRBD1 or TRBD2 (5 bases each). Germline V gene sequence: CDR1 ENHRY, CDR2 SYGVKD. This CDR3 comprises 14 residues. This chain's CDR3 is CAISANPQGDTLYF. CDR3 nucleotide sequence: TGTGCCATCAGTGCCAACCCCCAGGGAGATACGCTGTATTTT.

This clonotype qualifies as medium-sized. The chain uses TRBV20-1 and TRBJ2-7; TRBD2 matches 10 bases. CDR1 and CDR2 (germline): DFQATT, SNEGSKA (reference sequence). The length of the CDR3 is 15 residues. The J segment lost 7 bases and the V segment lost 2 bases, leaving 11 bases of the junction unmatched. CDR3 protein: CSARPEREGLWEQYF. As DNA, the CDR3 is TGCAGTGCTAGACCGGAGCGGGAGGGACTCTGGGAGCAGTACTTC.

Comment on this clonotype: A much larger clonotype is one base distant, so this may be a read error. Here the CDR3 omits its conserved ending phenylalanine or tryptophan, so a read error is the likely source. The chain is built from TRBV7-2 and TRBJ2-1; perhaps TRBD2 as D (7 bases). The germline V gene has CDR1 SGHTA and CDR2 FQGNSA. Trimming left V 5 bases short and J 7 bases short, with 15 bases between. This CDR3 contains 14 residues. The CDR3 DNA reads TGTGCCAGCAGCGTTACTAGGGGGGGTAATGAGCAGTTCTTA. Translation gives CASSVTRGGNEQFL.